This is a list of T cell receptor beta chains from one sample in a study of metastatic and nonmetastatic thyroid tumors. TCRdb reanalyzed the PCR reads via MiXCR. The sample records just over 15,000 clones, approximately 30% being singletons. Specimen: tumor tissue. All receptors come from a male donor with papillary thyroid cancer or a benign thyroid nodule (not recorded which). Some clones in this sample may be carry-over from other donors' samples. Both conserved end residues are trimmed from each CDR3.

j_call: TRBJ2-7; v_call: TRBV7-3; cdr3_aa: ASSLGQGNEQY
j_call: TRBJ2-7; v_call: TRBV9; cdr3_aa: ASSPRDRESEQY
j_call: TRBJ2-3; v_call: TRBV4-1; cdr3_aa: ASSQDPASTDTQY
j_call: TRBJ2-5; v_call: TRBV6-7; cdr3_aa: ASKRGVQETQY
j_call: TRBJ1-2; v_call: TRBV19; cdr3_aa: ASRDGRGYGYN
j_call: TRBJ1-4; v_call: TRBV25-1; cdr3_aa: ASSLGTTGLEKLF
j_call: TRBJ2-7; v_call: TRBV20-1; cdr3_aa: SLRLAWGRRVEHY
j_call: TRBJ1-1; v_call: TRBV11-2; cdr3_aa: ASRLGGAKTEAS
j_call: TRBJ2-1; v_call: TRBV6-1; cdr3_aa: ASQGNYNEQF
j_call: TRBJ2-6; v_call: TRBV5-6; cdr3_aa: ASSLVYGSGANVLT
j_call: TRBJ2-4; v_call: TRBV6-1; cdr3_aa: ATRSTWSGVNIQY
j_call: TRBJ2-3; v_call: TRBV9; cdr3_aa: ASSVGASEHNRGTQY
j_call: TRBJ2-1; v_call: TRBV25-1; cdr3_aa: ASSRAAYNEQF
j_call: TRBJ2-5; v_call: TRBV5-8; cdr3_aa: ASSPWGSSEQETQY
j_call: TRBJ1-1; v_call: TRBV10-3; cdr3_aa: AISVQGNTEAF
j_call: TRBJ1-1; v_call: TRBV6-2/TRBV6-3; cdr3_aa: ASTKSLGVRAF